A selection of T cell receptor beta chains follows, all from one sample in a study of Ad26.COV2.S vaccination and SARS-CoV-2 variants. Generated by immunoSEQ multiplex PCR, the TCRdb table keeps only in-frame clones and is missing some. The sample has under 150,000 clones, approximately 90% seen once; the top ten hold about 5%. The specimen comprised peripheral blood, sampled after recovery from COVID-19. The receptors come from a human donor who had recovered from COVID-19. Each CDR3 is given with its conserved first and last residue. The D gene is left open where the match is weak. Rows give clone size only sometimes, using once, few, many, or a class for an expanded clone.

V	J	size	D	DNA	CDR3
TRBV3-1/TRBV3-2	TRBJ2-6	NA	NA	TGTGCCAGCAGCCAAGGGTTAGGCTCTGGGGCCAACGTCCTGACTTTC	CASSQGLGSGANVLTF
TRBV2	TRBJ1-4	NA	NA	TGTGCCAGCAGGGCCGGGACGGCTAATGAAAAACTGTTTTTT	CASRAGTANEKLFF
TRBV9	TRBJ2-2	NA	NA	TGTGCCAGCAGCGCAGGAGAGAACACCGGGGAGCTGTTTTTT	CASSAGENTGELFF
TRBV5-1	TRBJ2-4	NA	TRBD1	TGCGCCAGCAGCCGGGACAGCAACATTCAGTACTTC	CASSRDSNIQYF
TRBV4-3	TRBJ2-7	NA	NA	TGCGCCAGCAGCCAAGATCGGTCCAGCGGAAGCACCTACGAGCAGTACTTC	CASSQDRSSGSTYEQYF
TRBV19	TRBJ2-1	few	TRBD1	TGTGCCAGTAGTATCCCCTATCGGGACAGGTTAAACAATGAGCAGTTCTTC	CASSIPYRDRLNNEQFF
TRBV10-2	TRBJ1-2	NA	NA	TGCGCCAGCACCGGGACATCCACCTATGGCTACACCTTC	CASTGTSTYGYTF
TRBV7-6	TRBJ2-3	NA	NA	TGTGCCAGCCGAGAGGGACTTTCGGATACGCAGTATTTT	CASREGLSDTQYF
TRBV12-5	TRBJ2-1	few	NA	TGTGCTAGTGGTTTATCCGATGAGCAGTTCTTC	CASGLSDEQFF
TRBV28	TRBJ1-1	NA	NA	TGTGCCAGCAGTTTAGGGGGGCCCACTGAAGCTTTCTTT	CASSLGGPTEAFF
TRBV30	TRBJ1-2	NA	NA	TGTGCCTGCGAGCAGGGAGACTACACCTTC	CACEQGDYTF
TRBV7-2	TRBJ1-1	NA	NA	TGTGCCAGCAGCGGCGGGTACACTGAAGCTTTCTTT	CASSGGYTEAFF
TRBV28	TRBJ2-1	NA	TRBD2	TGTGCCAGCAGTTTCCCGTCCGGACTAGCGGGCGGTACAAATTACAATGAGCAGTTCTTC	CASSFPSGLAGGTNYNEQFF
TRBV7-2	TRBJ1-1	NA	NA	TGTGCCAGCAGCCCGAGACACTCCATGAACACTGAAGCTTTCTTT	CASSPRHSMNTEAFF
TRBV15	TRBJ2-3	NA	NA	TGTGCCACCAGCAGAGACCGGGGGCCAGATACGCAGTATTTT	CATSRDRGPDTQYF
TRBV4-3	TRBJ2-7	few	TRBD1	TGCGCCAGCAGCCAACAGACAGGGAGCTCCTACGAGCAGTACTTC	CASSQQTGSSYEQYF
TRBV28	TRBJ1-2	NA	NA	TGTGCCAGCAACCAAGAGATCATTAAGAACCTAGACTATGGCTACACCTTC	CASNQEIIKNLDYGYTF
TRBV4-3	TRBJ2-1	once	NA	TGCGCCAGCAGCCAAGTTTCGACAGAGCCTAATGAGCAGTTCTTC	CASSQVSTEPNEQFF
TRBV28	TRBJ1-5	NA	NA	TGTGCCAGCAGTTCAGGCAATAATCAGCCCCAGCATTTT	CASSSGNNQPQHF
TRBV30	TRBJ1-6	NA	NA	TGTGCCTGGAGCGACGGGAATTCACCCCTCCACTTT	CAWSDGNSPLHF
TRBV6-5	TRBJ1-1	NA	TRBD1	TGTGCCAGCAGTTACTCGGACAGGTTGAGCACTGAAGCTTTCTTT	CASSYSDRLSTEAFF
TRBV12-3/TRBV12-4	TRBJ2-1	NA	NA	TGTGCCAGCACCATAGGACGGGAAGGGAGCTTCTTC	CASTIGREGSFF
TRBV4-3	TRBJ1-6	once	NA	TGCGCCAGCAGCCAAGACCCTTACTCAAGCTCCTATAATTCACCCCTCCACTTT	CASSQDPYSSSYNSPLHF
TRBV28	TRBJ2-5	NA	NA	TGTGCCAGCAGGATCCTGGGGCCATGGGAGATCCAGTACTTC	CASRILGPWEIQYF
TRBV27	TRBJ2-7	NA	TRBD2	TGTGCCAGCAGTAGAGCGGGGGTCCTCTACGAGCAGTACTTC	CASSRAGVLYEQYF
TRBV5-4	TRBJ1-2	NA	NA	TGTGCCAGCAGCTTGCGGGGGACTAACTATGGCTACACCTTC	CASSLRGTNYGYTF
TRBV5-1	TRBJ1-1	NA	TRBD1	TGCGCCAGCAGCCTGCAGACAGGGGGCGTCACTGAAGCTTTCTTT	CASSLQTGGVTEAFF
TRBV5-1	TRBJ2-2	NA	NA	TGCGCCAGCAGCTTGGGAGGGACCGCCGGGGAGCTGTTTTTT	CASSLGGTAGELFF
TRBV6-1	TRBJ2-7	NA	TRBD1	TGTGCCAGCAGTGGATGGGAAGGGACAGGGGCGTACGAGCAGTACTTC	CASSGWEGTGAYEQYF
TRBV6-5	TRBJ1-2	NA	NA	TGTGCCAGCCTCGCTAACTATGGCTACACCTTC	CASLANYGYTF
TRBV27	TRBJ2-4	NA	TRBD2	TGTGCCAGCAGTTTATCCCAGGGAGGGAAGTACATTCAGTACTTC	CASSLSQGGKYIQYF
TRBV6-5	TRBJ2-3	NA	NA	TGTGCCAGCAGGGGGGAGGAAGATACGCAGTATTTT	CASRGEEDTQYF
TRBV5-6	TRBJ1-3	NA	NA	TGTGCCAGCAGCGGCAGGGGATCTGGAAACACCATATATTTT	CASSGRGSGNTIYF